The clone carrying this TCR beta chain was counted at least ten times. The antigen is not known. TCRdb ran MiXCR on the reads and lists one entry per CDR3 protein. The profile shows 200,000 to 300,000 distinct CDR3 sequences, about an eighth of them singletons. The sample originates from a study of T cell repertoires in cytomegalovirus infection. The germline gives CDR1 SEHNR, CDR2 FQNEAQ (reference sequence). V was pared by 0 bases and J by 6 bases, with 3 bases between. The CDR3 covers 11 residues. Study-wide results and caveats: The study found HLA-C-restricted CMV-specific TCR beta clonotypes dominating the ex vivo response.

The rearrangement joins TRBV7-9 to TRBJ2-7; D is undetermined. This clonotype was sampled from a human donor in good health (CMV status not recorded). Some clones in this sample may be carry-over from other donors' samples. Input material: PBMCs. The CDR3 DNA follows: TGTGCCAGCAGCTTAGCCGCCGAGCAGTACTTC. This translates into CASSLAAEQYF.